The 32 T cell receptor beta chains below all came from one sample that was sequenced in a study of post-analysis software for immune sequencing data. Carried by the TCR beta cDNA libraries were unique molecular identifiers. TCRdb re-derived calls from the PCR reads in MiXCR, one entry per CDR3 protein. In the table there are 750,000 to 900,000 distinct CDR3 sequences, roughly 50% of which are singletons. Broader study findings: Compared with controls, patients had more of about five TRBV segments, including TRBV5-6, TRBV5-1 and TRBV20-1.

Their antigens remain unidentified. The sequenced material came from blood. Every receptor here comes from a girl aged 10 to 17 with multiple sclerosis.

This sequence joins TRBV7-9 and TRBJ2-3; tentatively, D is TRBD2 (5 bases). The CDR3 contains 16 residues. The germline V gene encodes CDR1 SEHNR and CDR2 FQNEAQ (reference sequence). V lost 5 bases and J 3 bases, leaving 18 bases between the germline ends. The CDR3 DNA follows: TGTGCCAGCAGCCCCCCCTTAAGTGGAGGAACAGATACGCAGTATTTT. This codes for CASSPPLSGGTDTQYF.

The chain couples TRBV6-6 to TRBJ1-2, with no clear D. The CDR3 has 9 residues. Germline V lookup: CDR1 MNHNY, CDR2 SVGAGI (reference sequence). Trimming removed 8 bases from V and 6 bases from J, with 4 bases in between. This chain's CDR3 is CASPNGYTF. CDR3 DNA sequence: TGTGCCAGCCCCAATGGCTACACCTTC.

This clonotype was seen a handful of times. The chain employs TRBV7-9 and TRBJ2-7, with 7 bases lining up with TRBD1. The CDR3 is 16 amino acids. Losses at the gene ends were 5 bases for V and 0 bases for J; bases not matched to a gene: 10. The germline V gene has CDR1 SEHNR and CDR2 FQNEAQ (reference sequence). In DNA form, the CDR3 reads TGTGCCAGCAGCCCCGGGACAGAAGCTAGCTCCTACGAGCAGTACTTC. Translating it yields CASSPGTEASSYEQYF.

This clonotype appeared a few times. The junction departs from the called germline gene at one end, perhaps through a read error. The chain carries TRBV4-1 and TRBJ1-5; D is possibly TRBD1 (6 bases). The CDR3 sequence is 17 residues long. Looked up from germline, CDR1 is MGHRA and CDR2 is YSYEKL. This CDR3 is CASSQDPTGGNNQPQHF. CDR3 bases: TGCGCCAGTAGCCAAGACCCGACAGGAGGCAACAATCAGCCCCAGCATTTT.

The chain combines TRBV7-9 with TRBJ1-1; D uncertain. V was pared by 5 bases and J by 1 base, with 11 bases between. This CDR3 region has 14 residues. Germline V gives CDR1 SEHNR, CDR2 FQNEAQ (reference sequence). The DNA of the CDR3 is TGTGCCAGCAGCCGAATTTCAGGGAACACTGAAGCTTTCTTT. Translation: CASSRISGNTEAFF. The full variable domain, completed using reference TRBV7-9 and TRBJ1-1, is DTGVSQNPRHKITKRGQNVTFRCDPISEHNRLYWYRQTLGQGPEFLTYFQNEAQLEKSRLLSDRFSAERPKGSFSTLEIQRTEQGDSAMYLCASSRISGNTEAFFGQGTRLTVV.

This clonotype was seen only a few times. Possible read error: a much larger clone is one base away. This rearrangement joins TRBV10-3 to TRBJ2-1, with 7 bases that match TRBD2. This CDR3 spans 16 amino acids. Germline V lookup: CDR1 ENHRY, CDR2 SYGVKD. The CDR3 sequence: CAVSESSASGDNEQFF. The CDR3 nucleotides read TGTGCCGTCAGTGAGTCGAGTGCTAGCGGAGACAATGAGCAGTTCTTC.

V gene TRBV20-1 combines with J gene TRBJ2-7; TRBD1 agrees at 7 bases. The ends lost 5 bases at V and 2 bases at J; junction bases unmatched: 9. The CDR3 length is 14 residues. The germline gives CDR1 DFQATT, CDR2 SNEGSKA (reference sequence). CDR3 loop: CSAPRGQAPYEQYF. Here the CDR3 DNA reads TGCAGTGCTCCTCGCGGACAGGCCCCCTACGAGCAGTACTTC.

This clonotype turned up a few times. The CDR3 loop reads CASSKVTPSTPQWNNTQYF. CDR3 sequence (DNA): TGTGCCAGCAGCAAAGTTACACCCTCGACACCACAATGGAACAATACGCAGTATTTT. The rearrangement uses TRBV21-1 and TRBJ2-3; the tabulated D call, TRBD2, remains unverified against the DNA. TRBV21-1 is classified as a pseudogene. CDR3 size: 19 residues.

There are a few counts of this clonotype. The V call is TRBV7-3, the J call TRBJ2-3; no clear D gene. Per the germline V gene, CDR1 is SGHTA and CDR2 is FQGTGA. V was pared by 5 bases and J by 4 bases, with 10 bases between. The CDR3 is 13 amino acids. For the CDR3, the DNA is TGTGCCAGCAGCCCGCTAGGGTCAGATACGCAGTATTTT. Protein product: CASSPLGSDTQYF. Using reference TRBV7-3 and TRBJ2-3 for the parts outside the CDR3, the full variable domain is GAGVSQTPSNKVTEKGKYVELRCDPISGHTALYWYRQSLGQGPEFLIYFQGTGAADDSGLPNDRFFAVRPEGSVSTLKIQRTERGDSAVYLCASSPLGSDTQYFGPGTRLTVL.

This clonotype occurred a few times. The V gene is TRBV27, the J gene TRBJ1-2; a possible D gene is TRBD1 (5 bases). Looked up from germline, CDR1 is MNHEY and CDR2 is SMNVEV (reference sequence). V lost 7 bases and J lost 1, with 19 bases in between. The CDR3 loop spans 16 amino acids. The CDR3 reads CASTHTNRRRNYGYTF. In DNA form, the CDR3 reads TGTGCCAGCACACACACCAACAGGCGACGTAACTATGGCTACACCTTC.

In this sample, this clonotype turned up once. This CDR3 reads CASSFGSGRGYEQYF. The CDR3 region has the DNA TGTGCCAGCAGCTTTGGAAGCGGGAGGGGTTACGAGCAGTACTTC. The V and J genes are TRBV11-2 and TRBJ2-7; the match to TRBD2 covers 10 bases. V was clipped by 3 bases and J by 4 bases; unmatched bases: 6. The CDR3 spans 15 residues. CDR1 is SGHAT and CDR2 is FQNNGV in the germline V gene. The whole variable domain, filled in from reference TRBV11-2 and TRBJ2-7, reads EAGVAQSPRYKIIEKRQSVAFWCNPISGHATLYWYQQILGQGPKLLIQFQNNGVVDDSQLPKDRFSAERLKGVDSTLKIQPAKLEDSAVYLCASSFGSGRGYEQYFGPGTRLTVT.

In its sample, this clonotype was seen a few times. The V gene is TRBV7-9, the J gene TRBJ2-5; 10 bases are a match to TRBD2. The CDR3 is 16 residues long. Trimming removed 1 base from V and 4 bases from J; junction bases left unmatched: 6. Germline V gene lookup returns CDR1 SEHNR and CDR2 FQNEAQ (reference sequence). CDR3 residues: CASSLEASGSLETQYF. DNA of the CDR3: TGTGCCAGCAGCTTAGAGGCTAGCGGGAGTCTAGAGACCCAGTACTTC.

This clonotype was picked up a small number of times. The chain carries TRBV5-1 and TRBJ1-2; D perhaps matches TRBD1 (5 bases). The CDR3 sequence is 14 residues long. Germline CDR1 and CDR2: SGHRS and YFSETQ. The V end was cut by 0 bases, the J end by 8 bases, with 14 bases between. CDR3: CASSLDAGKDGYTF. The DNA of the CDR3 is TGCGCCAGCAGCTTGGATGCAGGGAAAGACGGCTACACCTTC.

The gene calls are TRBV27 and TRBJ2-1; D not certain. The CDR3 covers 15 residues. V was shortened by 5 bases and J by 0 bases, with 11 bases between the two germline ends. Germline V gene lookup returns CDR1 MNHEY and CDR2 SMNVEV (reference sequence). CDR3 sequence (DNA): TGTGCCAGCAGTCAAACAGTGAGCTCCTACAATGAGCAGTTCTTC. This translates into CASSQTVSSYNEQFF.

The V call is TRBV15, the J call TRBJ1-6; no firm D call. CDR1 is LNHNV and CDR2 is YYDKDF in the germline V gene (reference sequence). The CDR3 spans 16 residues. V lost 4 bases to trimming and J lost 10 bases, with 20 bases between them. The CDR3 nucleotides read TGTGCCACCAGCACCGAGCCGGACTCCACCCACTCACCCCTCCACTTT. Amino acid sequence: CATSTEPDSTHSPLHF.

The chain has TRBV20-1 and TRBJ2-1, with a weak D call TRBD2 (6 bases). The germline gives CDR1 DFQATT, CDR2 SNEGSKA (reference sequence). There are 12 residues in the CDR3. V lost 5 bases and J 8 bases, leaving 13 bases between the germline ends. The CDR3 DNA follows: TGCAGTGCTGGGGGGTCGAGCTATGAGCAGTTCTTC. Its protein product is CSAGGSSYEQFF.

The chain combines TRBV12-3 or TRBV12-4 with TRBJ2-1, with D possibly being TRBD2 (6 bases). The CDR3 sequence is 14 residues long. Trimming took off 5 bases at V and 5 bases at J, with 13 bases between the two ends. In DNA form, the CDR3 reads TGTGCCAGCAGTAGACTAGATATCCACAATGAGCAGTTCTTC. Its protein is CASSRLDIHNEQFF.

This clonotype was found once. The V and J genes are TRBV18 and TRBJ2-5; TRBD1 or TRBD2 may be the D gene (5 bases each). The J call is in doubt because the DNA end fits TRBJ2-7 better. Germline values: CDR1 KGHSH, CDR2 LQKENI. This CDR3 contains 14 residues. The CDR3 spells CASSPTGRRYEQYF. CDR3 DNA sequence: TGTGCCAGCTCACCGACGGGACGGCGCTACGAGCAGTACTTC.

The sample holds a few counts of this clonotype. V gene TRBV15 combines with J gene TRBJ1-2; no clear D gene. The CDR3 runs to 15 residues. V shed 0 bases and J shed 6 bases, with 14 bases lying between them. Germline V gene lookup returns CDR1 LNHNV and CDR2 YYDKDF (reference sequence). This chain's CDR3 is CATSRDRGLGDGYTF. In DNA form, the CDR3 reads TGTGCCACCAGCAGAGATCGCGGACTCGGCGATGGCTACACCTTC.

The CDR3: CASSQDQTGDSPLHF. CDR3 bases: TGTGCCAGCAGCCAAGATCAAACAGGGGATTCACCCCTCCACTTT. The chain joins TRBV4-2 to TRBJ1-6; TRBD1 matches at 7 bases. CDR3 length: 15 residues. CDR1 LGHNA and CDR2 YNFKEQ come from the germline V gene. Germline trimming cut 0 bases from V and 8 bases from J; bases unmatched to any gene: 4.

The rearrangement links TRBV20-1 to TRBJ2-5, with a possible D match to TRBD2 (6 bases). V was clipped by 2 bases and J by 4 bases, with 17 bases between them. Germline CDR1 DFQATT, CDR2 SNEGSKA (reference sequence). The CDR3 sequence is 15 residues long. The CDR3 here is CSARRGIALGETQYF. CDR3 nucleotides: TGCAGTGCTAGACGCGGGATAGCGCTAGGAGAGACCCAGTACTTC.

As DNA, the CDR3 is TGTGCCAGCCTTTTTTTGGACAGGGACACGTACGAGCAGTACTTC. It codes for CASLFLDRDTYEQYF. The chain joins TRBV10-3 to TRBJ2-4; 8 nucleotides match TRBD1. The end of the DNA is better explained by TRBJ2-7, so the J call may be wrong. Germline V gene sequence: CDR1 ENHRY, CDR2 SYGVKD. The CDR3 loop spans 15 amino acids.

The table lists this clonotype with many counts. V gene TRBV4-3 combines with J gene TRBJ2-7; no clear D. The germline CDR1 and CDR2 sequences are LGHNA and YSLEER. V dropped 1 base and J dropped 0 bases, with 7 bases sitting between them. The CDR3 loop spans 14 amino acids. In nucleotides, the CDR3 is TGCGCCAGCAGCCAAGGTTCCAGCTCCTACGAGCAGTACTTC. Translation: CASSQGSSSYEQYF.

About this clonotype itself: A much larger clone sits a single nucleotide away, making a read error possible. The chain is built from TRBV20-1 and TRBJ2-5; the match to TRBD2 covers 11 bases. This CDR3 has 15 residues. Germline V lookup: CDR1 DFQATT, CDR2 SNEGSKA (reference sequence). The CDR3 is CSANVLAGVKEAQYF. CDR3 nucleotide sequence: TGCAGTGCCAACGTACTAGCGGGAGTGAAAGAGGCCCAGTACTTC.

This clonotype was counted a few times. The rearrangement uses TRBV5-1 and TRBJ2-1; D ambiguous. V shed 0 bases and J shed 1 base, with 11 bases lying between them. The germline gives CDR1 SGHRS, CDR2 YFSETQ. This CDR3 contains 16 residues. The CDR3: CASSLVSGWSYNEQFF. CDR3 DNA sequence: TGCGCCAGCAGCTTGGTTTCCGGGTGGTCCTACAATGAGCAGTTCTTC.

The V call is TRBV20-1, the J call TRBJ2-2, with 10 bases aligning to TRBD2. The CDR3 runs 16 residues. CDR1 DFQATT and CDR2 SNEGSKA come from the germline V gene (reference sequence). After removal of 0 bases from V and 7 bases from J, the junction contained 8 bases not matched to a gene. In nucleotides, the CDR3 is TGCAGTGCTAGAGATCTCACTAGCGGGACGGACGGGGAGCTGTTTTTT. It is translated as CSARDLTSGTDGELFF.

This clonotype has a handful of counts. V gene TRBV6-5 combines with J gene TRBJ2-7, with 7 positions matching TRBD1. This CDR3 is built from 13 residues. Germline V gene lookup returns CDR1 MNHEY and CDR2 SVGAGI. Trimming cost V 8 bases and J 2 bases; bases outside gene matches: 6. In nucleotides, the CDR3 is TGTGCCAGCTCAGGGGGAATCCCCTACGAGCAGTACTTC. This codes for CASSGGIPYEQYF.

This clonotype showed up just a few times. The rearrangement joins TRBV6-5 to TRBJ2-4; tentative D call: TRBD1 (6 bases). The germline V gene has CDR1 MNHEY and CDR2 SVGAGI. Trimming took off 9 bases at V and 0 bases at J, with 9 bases between the two ends. The CDR3 length is 13 residues. The CDR3 reads CASGQPAKNIQYF. CDR3 coding DNA: TGTGCCAGTGGACAGCCAGCCAAAAACATTCAGTACTTC.

This chain uses TRBV10-3 with TRBJ1-1; D is unclear. Trimming pared 4 bases from V and 0 bases from J, leaving 6 bases between. Looked up from germline, CDR1 is ENHRY and CDR2 is SYGVKD. The CDR3 covers 13 residues. CDR3 amino acids: CAISGQVNTEAFF. The DNA for the CDR3 is TGTGCCATCAGTGGGCAGGTGAACACTGAAGCTTTCTTT.

The chain employs TRBV6-6 and TRBJ1-4; D possibly corresponds to TRBD1 (6 bases). The germline V and J ends were trimmed by 0 bases and 7 bases, with 12 bases remaining between them. CDR1 and CDR2 from the germline V gene are MNHNY and SVGAGI (reference sequence). CDR3 length equals 15 residues. CDR3 in amino acids: CASSYSDRAGEKLFF. CDR3 nucleotides: TGTGCCAGCAGTTACTCGGACAGAGCCGGTGAAAAACTGTTTTTT.

The CDR3 sequence: CASSLILAGTAEFF. The CDR3 DNA reads TGTGCCAGCAGTTTAATTCTAGCGGGGACCGCGGAGTTCTTC. V and J are TRBV28 and TRBJ2-1, with 9 bases aligning to TRBD2. The CDR3 contains 14 residues. V was clipped by 2 bases and J by 14 bases; unmatched bases: 10. Germline CDR1 MDHEN, CDR2 SYDVKM.

This clonotype was seen a few times. The chain employs TRBV7-2 and TRBJ1-1, with 8 positions matching TRBD1. The CDR3 covers 13 residues. Germline values: CDR1 SGHTA, CDR2 FQGNSA. The trim removed 9 bases at V and 0 bases at J, leaving 3 bases unmatched. The CDR3 reads CASIQGVNTEAFF. CDR3 DNA sequence: TGTGCCAGTATACAGGGGGTGAACACTGAAGCTTTCTTT.